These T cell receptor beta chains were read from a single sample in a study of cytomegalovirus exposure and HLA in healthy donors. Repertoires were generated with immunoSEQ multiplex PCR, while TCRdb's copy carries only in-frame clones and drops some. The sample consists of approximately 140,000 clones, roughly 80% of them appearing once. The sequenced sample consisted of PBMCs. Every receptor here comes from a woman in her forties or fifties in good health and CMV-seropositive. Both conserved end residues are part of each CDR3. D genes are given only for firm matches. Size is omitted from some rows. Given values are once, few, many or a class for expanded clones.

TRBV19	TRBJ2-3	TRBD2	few	CASSPFGRGGSTDTQYF	TGTGCCAGTAGTCCCTTCGGACGGGGAGGGAGCACAGATACGCAGTATTTT
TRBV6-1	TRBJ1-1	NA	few	CASSETVPTEAFF	TGTGCCAGCAGTGAGACAGTGCCCACTGAAGCTTTCTTT
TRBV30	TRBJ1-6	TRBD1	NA	CAWSPTSGTDSPLHF	TGTGCCTGGAGCCCAACCTCCGGGACAGATTCACCCCTCCACTTT
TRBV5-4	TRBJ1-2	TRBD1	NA	CASSLGQGSTNYGYTF	TGTGCCAGCAGCTTGGGACAGGGAAGCACTAACTATGGCTACACCTTC
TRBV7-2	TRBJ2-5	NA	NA	CASSLGTALQETQYF	TGTGCCAGCAGCTTAGGGACAGCCTTACAAGAGACCCAGTACTTC
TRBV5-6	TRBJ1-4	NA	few	CASSLGLINEKLFF	TGTGCCAGCAGCTTGGGGCTGATTAATGAAAAACTGTTTTTT
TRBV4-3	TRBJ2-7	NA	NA	CASSQDNREDYEQYF	TGCGCCAGCAGCCAAGATAACAGGGAAGACTACGAGCAGTACTTC
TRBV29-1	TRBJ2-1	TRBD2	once	CSVGLADEQFF	TGCAGCGTTGGGCTAGCGGATGAGCAGTTCTTC
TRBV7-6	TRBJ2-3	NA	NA	CASSLRLRGAPGRSSTDTQYF	TGTGCCAGCAGCTTACGGCTCAGGGGCGCCCCCGGTCGAAGTAGCACAGATACGCAGTATTTT
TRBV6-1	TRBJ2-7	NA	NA	CASSEGGGAREQYF	TGTGCCAGCAGTGAAGGAGGGGGGGCGCGCGAGCAGTACTTC
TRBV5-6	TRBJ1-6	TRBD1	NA	CASSLPGQGRSPLHF	TGTGCCAGCAGCTTGCCGGGACAGGGTCGTTCACCCCTCCACTTT
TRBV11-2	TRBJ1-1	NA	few	CASSLDYGSAFF	TGTGCCAGCAGCTTAGATTACGGTAGTGCTTTCTTT
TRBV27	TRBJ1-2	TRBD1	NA	CASSLGTGGDLYGYTF	TGTGCCAGCAGTTTAGGGACAGGGGGTGACCTTTATGGCTACACCTTC
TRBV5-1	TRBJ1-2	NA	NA	CASSSSGEGGYTF	TGCGCCAGCAGCTCGAGCGGGGAAGGAGGCTACACCTTC
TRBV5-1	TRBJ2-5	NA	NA	CASSLDGLWETQYF	TGCGCCAGCAGCTTGGACGGTCTTTGGGAGACCCAGTACTTC
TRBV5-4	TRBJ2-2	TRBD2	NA	CASSSRGGTGELFF	TGTGCCAGCAGCTCCCGGGGGGGCACCGGGGAGCTGTTTTTT
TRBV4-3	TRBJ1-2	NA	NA	CASSQDPLGLVGYTF	TGCGCCAGCAGCCAAGATCCCCTGGGACTCGTTGGCTACACCTTC
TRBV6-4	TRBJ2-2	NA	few	CASSRDTRTGELFF	TGTGCCAGTTCACGGGACACTCGCACCGGGGAGCTGTTTTTT
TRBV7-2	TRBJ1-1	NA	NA	CASSLASAGNTEAFF	TGTGCCAGCAGCTTAGCGTCGGCAGGGAACACTGAAGCTTTCTTT
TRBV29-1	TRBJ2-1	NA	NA	CSVGQGTLNEQFF	TGCAGCGTTGGCCAGGGGACGCTCAATGAGCAGTTCTTC
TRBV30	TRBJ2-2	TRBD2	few	CAWGTGTSKGFPGELFF	TGTGCCTGGGGCACCGGGACTAGCAAAGGTTTTCCCGGGGAGCTGTTTTTT
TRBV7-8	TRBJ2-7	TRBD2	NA	CASSLARTSAQYF	TGTGCCAGCAGCTTAGCGCGAACTAGCGCCCAGTACTTC
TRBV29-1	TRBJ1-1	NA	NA	CSVVSANMNTEAFF	TGCAGCGTTGTATCAGCGAATATGAACACTGAAGCTTTCTTT
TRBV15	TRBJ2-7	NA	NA	CATSRGLPAIYEQYF	TGTGCCACCAGCAGAGGACTTCCAGCCATCTACGAGCAGTACTTC
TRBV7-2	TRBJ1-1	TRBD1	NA	CASSMKDRGRPEAFF	TGTGCCAGCAGCATGAAGGACAGGGGGCGTCCTGAAGCTTTCTTT
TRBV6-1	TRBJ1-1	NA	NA	CASRNLGRGTEAFF	TGTGCCAGCAGGAATCTTGGACGGGGCACTGAAGCTTTCTTT
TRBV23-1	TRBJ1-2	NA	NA	CASSHRGTDGHYGYTF	TGCGCCAGCAGTCACCGGGGGACGGACGGGCATTATGGCTACACCTTC